This is a list of T cell receptor beta chains from one sample in a study of T cells expressing NK-cell markers. For each CDR3 protein, TCRdb gives one entry from its re-call of the 5' RACE reads, without DNA. The table for this sample gives a few hundred thousand distinct CDR3 sequences. The specimen was blood T cells: a sorted CD56 or NKG2C T cell subset, CD4+ or CD8+ T cells, or bulk PBMC T cells (not recorded which). The receptors were gathered from a woman aged 50 to 60 in good health. CDR3s include the opening cysteine and the closing phenylalanine or tryptophan.

v_gene	j_gene	CDR3aa
TRBV6-1	TRBJ2-7	CASIFSGNEQYF
TRBV3-1	TRBJ2-5	CASSHVRTQYF
TRBV27	TRBJ2-5	CASWTSAMGTQYF
TRBV3-1	TRBJ2-1	CASSQRGYNEQFF
TRBV10-3	TRBJ2-1	CAIRGGTPGNEQFF
TRBV27	TRBJ2-7	CASRSGLAVGLQYF
TRBV18	TRBJ2-6	CASSPGQGSGANVLTF
TRBV4-1	TRBJ2-7	CASSQPLAGGPYEQYF
TRBV2	TRBJ2-3	CASGRDGDTQYF
TRBV5-1	TRBJ1-1	CASSPEGADTEAFF
TRBV24-1	TRBJ2-1	CATSDWISGSRNEQFF
TRBV15	TRBJ1-3	CATSTGSGNTIYF
TRBV5-1	TRBJ2-7	CASSLGGAPFPEQYF
TRBV5-1	TRBJ2-7	CASSPLVGGTYEQYF
TRBV29-1	TRBJ2-2	CSVETAGGFTGELFF
TRBV3-1	TRBJ2-1	CASSLGLTSGEQFF
TRBV9	TRBJ2-7	CASSVAITSSSYEQYF
TRBV27	TRBJ2-7	CASSFGGDRVRREQYF
TRBV3-1	TRBJ2-5	CASRLSNEGTQYF
TRBV24-1	TRBJ2-4	CATSGAGVAKNIQYF
TRBV2	TRBJ2-3	CASSGASGTDTQYF
TRBV19	TRBJ2-2	CASSFHFGRNTGELFF
TRBV12-3/TRBV12-4	TRBJ2-1	CASGYSGTNEQFF
TRBV6-4	TRBJ1-3	CASRIWPFRSGNTIYF
TRBV20-1	TRBJ2-7	CSARAPQGDEQYF
TRBV6-2/TRBV6-3	TRBJ2-3	CASSYQWEGHTQYF
TRBV30	TRBJ1-1	CAWNPGRRNTEAFF
TRBV7-9	TRBJ2-1	CASSLESGANEQFF
TRBV4-1	TRBJ1-5	CASSQTSSGPQHF
TRBV18	TRBJ2-1	CASSLSLAGGPSSYNEQFF
TRBV7-9	TRBJ2-7	CASSFLDGEQYF
TRBV20-1	TRBJ2-2	CSAVTPPGELFF
TRBV12-3/TRBV12-4	TRBJ2-1	CASSFSRNESSYNEQFF
TRBV20-1	TRBJ2-3	CTGSGPSTDTQYF
TRBV2	TRBJ2-5	CASSGDAKTQYF
TRBV20-1	TRBJ2-1	CSARDGASGRWGQFF
TRBV18	TRBJ1-1	CASGEGSAEAFF
TRBV24-1	TRBJ1-1	CATSEKGGKTEAFF
TRBV2	TRBJ2-7	CASSEGLAGQGVWQYF
TRBV29-1	TRBJ1-2	CSVEGGWANYGYTF
TRBV5-1	TRBJ2-3	CASSPGPAPDTQYF
TRBV12-3/TRBV12-4	TRBJ2-2	CASSFLTGTTGELFF
TRBV11-2	TRBJ2-1	CASSLLTSGSIDEQFF
TRBV5-1	TRBJ2-7	CASSPRETGSSYEQYF
TRBV6-5	TRBJ2-2	CASSRLGGTGELFF
TRBV20-1	TRBJ1-6	CSAMDGVYSNSPLHF
TRBV27	TRBJ1-2	CASSSSGIGYTF
TRBV18	TRBJ1-1	CASSPPGQLYTEAFF
TRBV5-1	TRBJ1-2	CASSTDRGYGYTF
TRBV5-6	TRBJ1-5	CASSLGGQGAIQPQHF
TRBV12-3/TRBV12-4	TRBJ2-7	CASSFIAVSYEQYF
TRBV20-1	TRBJ1-5	CSARIGQGALEHF
TRBV24-1	TRBJ1-5	CATSERQGINQPQHF
TRBV20-1	TRBJ2-5	CSAILQETQYF
TRBV7-8	TRBJ1-1	CASSLRRVITEAFF
TRBV5-1	TRBJ2-2	CASSSQAGGSLAGELFF
TRBV7-8	TRBJ2-2	CASSLDWRDTGELFF
TRBV6-2/TRBV6-3	TRBJ2-1	CASSYGIAGADEQFF
TRBV12-3/TRBV12-4	TRBJ2-7	CASSPSYEQYF
TRBV29-1	TRBJ2-1	CSVGGTSGLYNEQFF